The 29 T cell receptor beta chains listed next were all sequenced from one sample in a study of T-cell reconstitution after alpha-beta-depleted transplantation in children. TCRbeta library construction was performed incorporating unique molecular identifiers. A single record per CDR3 protein comes from TCRdb applying MiXCR to the PCR reads. The sample has approximately 400,000 distinct CDR3 sequences, 15% to 20% seen once; the top ten hold approximately 29%. This specimen consisted of PBMCs, mostly from graft donor cells, obtained 360 days after TCRalphabeta/CD19-depleted stem cell transplant. Receptor source: a boy in the first two years of life who had a stem cell transplant for Wiskott-Aldrich syndrome, so the T cells may come from the graft donor.

The CDR3 DNA is TGCGCCAGCAGCCAGCAAAGCTCCTACAATGAGCAGTTCTTC. Its translation is CASSQQSSYNEQFF. The chain links TRBV4-3 to TRBJ2-1; D gene uncertain. Germline V gives CDR1 LGHNA, CDR2 YSLEER. V gave up 3 bases and J gave up 0 bases, with 6 bases separating them. The length of the CDR3 is 14 residues.

At least ten counts were recorded for this clonotype. J is TRBJ2-1 and V is TRBV11-2; D gene uncertain. The germline V gene has CDR1 SGHAT and CDR2 FQNNGV. V was clipped by 2 bases and J by 7 bases, with 12 bases between them. The CDR3 consists of 14 residues. CDR3 amino acids: CASSLSVAGNEQFF. The CDR3 DNA sequence: TGTGCCAGCAGCTTATCCGTCGCCGGGAATGAGCAGTTCTTC.

J is TRBJ2-7 and V is TRBV10-2, with a weak D call TRBD1 (6 bases). There are 14 residues in the CDR3. Germline CDR1 and CDR2: WSHSY and SAAADI. V lost 6 bases and J lost 6, with 18 bases in between. The CDR3 DNA follows: TGCGCCAGCAGGAAGGGGGAGCATCGGAGCGAGCAGTACTTC. Protein product: CASRKGEHRSEQYF.

This clonotype has more than one count but fewer than ten. The chain links TRBV5-1 to TRBJ2-7; 7 bases fit TRBD1. There are 16 residues in the CDR3. V shed 5 bases, J shed 2 bases, and the junction held 13 bases outside the gene matches. The V gene's germline CDR1 is SGHRS and CDR2 YFSETQ. For the CDR3, the DNA is TGCGCCAGCAGAAGGTCTGGGGACAGCCTACCCTACGAGCAGTACTTC. Translated: CASRRSGDSLPYEQYF.

This clonotype came up a few times. The chain combines TRBV11-2 with TRBJ1-1; possibly TRBD1 for D (6 bases). The V end was cut by 5 bases, the J end by 4 bases, with 14 bases between. This CDR3 region has 14 residues. In germline, CDR1 is SGHAT, CDR2 FQNNGV. CDR3 sequence: CASSNRGGRTEAFF. In nucleotides, the CDR3 is TGTGCCAGCAGCAACCGAGGGGGTCGCACTGAAGCTTTCTTT. The whole variable domain, filled in from reference TRBV11-2 and TRBJ1-1, reads EAGVAQSPRYKIIEKRQSVAFWCNPISGHATLYWYQQILGQGPKLLIQFQNNGVVDDSQLPKDRFSAERLKGVDSTLKIQPAKLEDSAVYLCASSNRGGRTEAFFGQGTRLTVV.

The gene calls are TRBV5-1 and TRBJ2-5; 7 bases are shared with TRBD2. CDR3 length: 14 residues. Germline V gene sequence: CDR1 SGHRS, CDR2 YFSETQ. Unmatched junction bases numbered 4, after V lost 2 bases and J lost 3 bases. The CDR3 nucleotides read TGCGCCAGCAGCTTCTTCAGCGGGGAAGAGACCCAGTACTTC. Its translation: CASSFFSGEETQYF.

This chain links TRBV11-2 with TRBJ2-2, with D possibly TRBD2 on 6 matching bases. Germline CDR1 is SGHAT and CDR2 is FQNNGV. V lost 2 bases to trimming and J lost 0 bases, with 10 bases between them. There are 16 residues in the CDR3. DNA of the CDR3: TGTGCCAGCAGCTTAATCCGGGGGTCGAACACCGGGGAGCTGTTTTTT. Amino acid sequence: CASSLIRGSNTGELFF.

This clonotype has only a few counts. The rearrangement joins TRBV5-1 to TRBJ2-7, with D perhaps TRBD2 (7 bases). The CDR3 consists of 15 residues. Trimming took off 0 bases at V and 3 bases at J, with 13 bases between the two ends. Germline lookup yields CDR1 SGHRS and CDR2 YFSETQ. The CDR3 spells CASSLAGGLLYEQYF. CDR3 nucleotide sequence: TGCGCCAGCAGCTTGGCCGGGGGGCTCCTCTACGAGCAGTACTTC.

This clonotype was observed many times. This chain links TRBV5-1 with TRBJ2-5; D is ambiguous. This CDR3 has 13 amino acids. The V gene lost 0 bases and the J gene lost 5 bases, with 8 bases spanning the gap. Germline CDR1 and CDR2: SGHRS and YFSETQ. The CDR3 sequence is CASSLGPRETQYF. CDR3 nucleotides: TGCGCCAGCAGCTTGGGCCCTAGGGAGACCCAGTACTTC.

The rearrangement joins TRBV4-2 to TRBJ2-1; possibly TRBD1 for D (5 bases). This CDR3 has 17 residues. Germline V CDR1 and CDR2: LGHNA, YNFKEQ. Trimming stripped 1 base from V and 2 bases from J, with 15 bases between. CDR3: CASSQGKALGAYNEQFF. The CDR3 bases are TGTGCCAGCAGCCAAGGAAAGGCCCTAGGGGCCTACAATGAGCAGTTCTTC.

This clonotype was observed a few times. The CDR3, as DNA: TGTGCCAGCAGTTTATGGACAGGGGGCTACAATGAGCAGTTCTTC. This codes for CASSLWTGGYNEQFF. The rearrangement uses TRBV28 and TRBJ2-1; 9 bases fit TRBD1. The CDR3 sequence is 15 residues long. With V trimmed by 0 bases and J by 3 bases, 0 bases remained unmatched. CDR1 and CDR2 from the germline V gene are MDHEN and SYDVKM.

In this sample, this clonotype turned up many times. The rearrangement uses TRBV10-2 and TRBJ2-7; the D gene could be TRBD1 or TRBD2 (5 bases each). Germline V gene data show CDR1 as WSHSY and CDR2 as SAAADI. V dropped 8 bases and J dropped 0 bases, with 11 bases sitting between them. The CDR3 sequence is 13 residues long. CDR3 DNA sequence: TGCGCCAGCGTTGGGGGAGCCTCCTACGAGCAGTACTTC. Amino acid sequence: CASVGGASYEQYF.

V usage is TRBV9 and J usage is TRBJ1-1; D ambiguous. CDR1 is SGDLS and CDR2 is YYNGEE in the germline V gene. CDR3 size: 15 residues. The germline V and J ends were trimmed by 0 bases and 3 bases, with 12 bases remaining between them. CDR3 coding DNA: TGTGCCAGCAGCGTAGAGCTCCTACCTGACACTGAAGCTTTCTTT. Its protein is CASSVELLPDTEAFF.

The rearrangement links TRBV28 to TRBJ2-7; D not certain. Trimming pared 6 bases from V and 1 base from J, leaving 7 bases between. CDR1 and CDR2 from the germline V gene are MDHEN and SYDVKM. This CDR3 contains 12 residues. The CDR3 bases are TGTGCCAGCAGACATGGATCCTACGAGCAGTACTTC. It specifies CASRHGSYEQYF.

A remark on this clonotype: Mismatch with germline at one junction end may stem from a read error. The chain uses TRBV18 and TRBJ2-1; D is unresolved. CDR1 KGHSH and CDR2 LQKENI come from the germline V gene. The CDR3 covers 15 residues. CDR3 region: CAISPLFPSRGEQFF. The CDR3 DNA reads TGTGCCATCTCACCACTGTTCCCTTCGAGAGGTGAGCAGTTCTTC.

The genes are TRBV6-1 and TRBJ1-6; no clear D gene. V was pared by 2 bases and J by 5 bases, with 10 bases between. The CDR3 contains 15 residues. CDR1 MNHNS and CDR2 SASEGT come from the germline V gene. The DNA of the CDR3 is TGTGCCAGCAGTGAATTGGCGGGCCATAATTCACCCCTCCACTTT. As protein: CASSELAGHNSPLHF.

The V call is TRBV12-3 or TRBV12-4, the J call TRBJ2-2; D perhaps matches TRBD1 (5 bases). V lost 7 bases, J lost 3 bases, and 18 bases lay in between. The length of the CDR3 is 16 residues. Here the CDR3 reads CASTPLGRVDTGELFF. CDR3 coding DNA: TGTGCCAGCACCCCCCTGGGCAGGGTCGACACCGGGGAGCTGTTTTTT.

The sample holds a few counts of this clonotype. The chain uses TRBV12-3 or TRBV12-4 and TRBJ2-4; D remains ambiguous. Between the trimmed V and J ends, which lost 5 bases and 0 bases, there was a span of 11 bases. The CDR3 is made up of 15 amino acids. CDR3 nucleotide sequence: TGTGCCAGCAGTCCGCATGGATTAGCCAAAAACATTCAGTACTTC. Translation: CASSPHGLAKNIQYF.

The V gene is TRBV6-5, the J gene TRBJ2-7; 7 bases match TRBD1. The CDR3 runs to 14 residues. Germline CDR1 and CDR2: MNHEY and SVGAGI. The V segment lost 2 bases and the J segment 4 bases; nucleotides outside the gene matches: 5. In DNA, the CDR3 is TGTGCCAGCAGTTACACCGGGACAGCTTACGAGCAGTACTTC. Its protein is CASSYTGTAYEQYF.

This clonotype was counted a few times. The rearrangement links TRBV3-1 to TRBJ1-1; 8 positions agree with TRBD1. CDR3 length: 15 amino acids. The V gene's germline CDR1 is LGHDT and CDR2 YNNKEL (reference sequence). The V gene end was trimmed by 4 bases and the J gene end by 3 bases; junction bases not matched to a gene: 7. CDR3 DNA sequence: TGTGCCAGCAGCCGCGGTGGCAGGGGGCACACTGAAGCTTTCTTT. Protein product: CASSRGGRGHTEAFF.

The chain joins TRBV5-1 to TRBJ2-7, with D possibly TRBD1 on 6 matching bases. The length of the CDR3 is 16 residues. Trimming shortened V by 0 bases and J by 3 bases, and 16 bases separated the two germline ends. CDR1 is SGHRS, CDR2 YFSETQ, per germline. The DNA for the CDR3 is TGCGCCAGCAGCTTGGCCTCTTTCGACAGGAACTACGAGCAGTACTTC. Its protein is CASSLASFDRNYEQYF.

The genes are TRBV27 and TRBJ2-7; D is possibly TRBD2 (6 bases). The CDR3 contains 12 residues. V gave up 7 bases and J gave up 1 base, with 8 bases separating them. Germline V lookup: CDR1 MNHEY, CDR2 SMNVEV (reference sequence). This CDR3 reads CASKGGSYEQYF. CDR3 bases: TGTGCCAGCAAGGGAGGATCCTACGAGCAGTACTTC.

The chain employs TRBV7-2 and TRBJ2-7, with 10 bases aligning to TRBD2. With V trimmed by 3 bases and J by 2 bases, 4 bases remained unmatched. The germline CDR1 and CDR2 sequences are SGHTA and FQGNSA. The CDR3 is made up of 15 amino acids. The CDR3 bases are TGTGCCAGCAGCTTCAGCGGGAGGGATACCTACGAGCAGTACTTC. Encoded protein: CASSFSGRDTYEQYF.

About this clonotype itself: Being one base from a much bigger clone, this may be a read error. The chain links TRBV20-1 to TRBJ2-3, with 7 bases aligning to TRBD1. Trimming at V came to 3 bases and at J to 11 bases, leaving 11 bases not matched to a gene. The CDR3 has 13 residues. Germline lookup yields CDR1 DFQATT and CDR2 SNEGSKA (reference sequence). CDR3 region: CSASRGGAYKQYF. The DNA for the CDR3 is TGCAGTGCTAGTCGAGGGGGCGCATATAAGCAGTATTTT.

Ten or more counts support this clonotype. The chain links TRBV4-3 to TRBJ2-1, with TRBD2 matching over 15 bases. This CDR3 contains 17 residues. J gave up 9 bases and V 4 bases, and 10 bases lay outside the gene matches. In germline, CDR1 is LGHNA, CDR2 YSLEER. DNA for the CDR3: TGCGCCAGCAGCCGCTCGGTGGGACTAGCGGGAGGTGGTGAGCAGTTCTTC. Translated: CASSRSVGLAGGGEQFF.

The V gene is TRBV30, the J gene TRBJ2-7, with TRBD2 as a possible D gene (6 bases). Germline V lookup: CDR1 GTSNPN, CDR2 SVGIG (reference sequence). This CDR3 has 13 amino acids. With 0 bases removed from V and 4 bases from J, the gap between germline ends came to 10 bases. The CDR3 DNA is TGTGCCTGGAGTGTAAAGGCGGGGTACGAGCAGTACTTC. Translating it yields CAWSVKAGYEQYF.

This clonotype was found a few times. The genes are TRBV12-3 or TRBV12-4 and TRBJ2-1; 9 positions agree with TRBD1. The V gene end was trimmed by 2 bases and the J gene end by 2 bases; junction bases not matched to a gene: 7. The CDR3 loop spans 17 amino acids. CDR3 bases: TGTGCCAGCAGTTTACAACCGGGACAGGGCCCCTACAATGAGCAGTTCTTC. It translates to CASSLQPGQGPYNEQFF.

The rearrangement joins TRBV28 to TRBJ1-5; 7 nucleotides align to TRBD1. This CDR3 spans 14 amino acids. Per germline, CDR1 MDHEN and CDR2 SYDVKM. J was trimmed by 10 bases and V by 6 bases; bases with no gene match: 12. The DNA for the CDR3 is TGTGCCAGCAGAGGGGACAGACTATCAGCCCCCCAGCATTTT. Translation gives CASRGDRLSAPQHF.

The genes are TRBV7-9 and TRBJ2-5, with no clear D. The CDR3 is 15 amino acids. The V and J ends lost 0 bases and 0 bases respectively, with 8 bases between them. Germline V lookup: CDR1 SEHNR, CDR2 FQNEAQ (reference sequence). The CDR3 DNA reads TGTGCCAGCAGCTTAGCTCTTTGGAACCAAGAGACCCAGTACTTC. Translating it yields CASSLALWNQETQYF. The full variable domain, rest sourced from reference TRBV7-9 and TRBJ2-5, is DTGVSQNPRHKITKRGQNVTFRCDPISEHNRLYWYRQTLGQGPEFLTYFQNEAQLEKSRLLSDRFSAERPKGSFSTLEIQRTEQGDSAMYLCASSLALWNQETQYFGPGTRLLVL.